Below are 29 T cell receptor beta chains sequenced from a single sample in a study of naive and memory T cell subsets. Amplification of ligated cDNA took four PCR rounds with SP2 and nested alpha and beta constant primers. Each CDR3 protein is one row after TCRdb ran MiXCR on the 5' RACE reads. Among more than 60,000 distinct CDR3 sequences listed, 7% to 8% were seen once. TCR cDNA received a 3' ligated oligonucleotide that carried a UMI. The source of these receptors is a female donor in good health.

Only a few counts were recorded for this clonotype. The V gene is TRBV3-1, the J gene TRBJ1-5, with TRBD1 as a possible D gene (5 bases). CDR1 LGHDT and CDR2 YNNKEL come from the germline V gene (reference sequence). This CDR3 is built from 14 residues. Trimming removed 3 bases at V and 1 base at J, with 7 bases between. The CDR3 region is CASSQQGSNQPQHF. The CDR3 region has the DNA TGTGCCAGCAGCCAGCAGGGAAGCAATCAGCCCCAGCATTTT.

This clonotype was observed at least ten times. The chain uses TRBV5-4 and TRBJ2-3; TRBD2 matches at 14 bases. Unmatched junction bases numbered 11, after V lost 4 bases and J lost 4 bases. This CDR3 comprises 18 residues. Looked up from germline, CDR1 is SGHNT and CDR2 is YYREEE (reference sequence). CDR3 in amino acids: CASSPPGLAGEGADTQYF. Written as DNA, the CDR3 is TGTGCCAGCAGCCCCCCGGGACTAGCGGGAGAGGGGGCAGATACGCAGTATTTT.

This clonotype appeared many times. The chain couples TRBV29-1 to TRBJ2-3; D uncertain. The CDR3 consists of 14 residues. Germline V gene data show CDR1 as SQVTM and CDR2 as ANQGSEA. V lost 3 bases to trimming and J lost 0 bases, with 10 bases between them. DNA of the CDR3: TGCAGCGTTGATTTAGGCCTAAGCACAGATACGCAGTATTTT. Amino acid sequence: CSVDLGLSTDTQYF.

In its sample, this clonotype was seen many times. CDR3 protein: CAVPTGAGYTF. DNA for the CDR3: TGTGCCGTCCCGACGGGGGCCGGCTACACCTTC. V usage is TRBV10-3 and J usage is TRBJ1-2; weak D call: TRBD1 (6 bases). The CDR3 length is 11 residues. The V end lost 11 bases, the J end lost 8 bases, and 15 bases lay between the germline ends. Germline V CDR1 and CDR2: ENHRY, SYGVKD.

This clonotype appeared a few times. The chain links TRBV29-1 to TRBJ1-5, with 9 bases fitting TRBD1. This CDR3 is built from 14 residues. Trimming cost V 5 bases and J 4 bases; bases outside gene matches: 6. CDR1 is SQVTM and CDR2 is ANQGSEA in the germline V gene. CDR3 in amino acids: CSVRAGTGNQPQHF. The CDR3 nucleotides are TGCAGCGTTAGGGCCGGGACAGGGAATCAGCCCCAGCATTTT.

Only a few counts were recorded for this clonotype. The chain has TRBV28 and TRBJ2-7, with TRBD1 matching over 11 bases. This CDR3 spans 15 amino acids. CDR1 and CDR2 from the germline V gene are MDHEN and SYDVKM. The V and J ends lost 2 bases and 3 bases, in that order; junction bases with no gene match: 3. The CDR3, as DNA: TGTGCCAGCAGTTTACTAGGGACAGGGGGCTACGAGCAGTACTTC. Encoded protein: CASSLLGTGGYEQYF.

This clonotype was seen at least ten times. V usage is TRBV5-4 and J usage is TRBJ1-2; D remains ambiguous. Germline-derived CDR1 and CDR2 are SGHNT and YYREEE (reference sequence). V shed 0 bases and J shed 5 bases, with 8 bases lying between them. The CDR3 totals 13 residues. CDR3 sequence: CASSLDGQYGYTF. In DNA form, the CDR3 reads TGTGCCAGCAGCTTGGATGGGCAGTATGGCTACACCTTC.

The CDR3 region is CASSQRPGQGNEKLFF. In nucleotides, the CDR3 is TGTGCCAGCAGCCAGAGACCGGGACAGGGTAATGAAAAACTGTTTTTT. The chain couples TRBV4-2 to TRBJ1-4, with 9 bases fitting TRBD1. Germline V lookup: CDR1 LGHNA, CDR2 YNFKEQ. V shed 3 bases and J 4 bases; nucleotides not matched to a gene: 6. This CDR3 region has 16 residues.

This rearrangement joins TRBV13 to TRBJ2-3; 11 bases are a match to TRBD2. Germline V CDR1 and CDR2: PRHDT, FYEKMQ (reference sequence). CDR3 length: 15 residues. J was trimmed by 3 bases and V by 2 bases; bases with no gene match: 1. CDR3 DNA sequence: TGTGCCAGCAGCTTAACTAGCGGGAGAACAGATACGCAGTATTTT. Encoded protein: CASSLTSGRTDTQYF.

A few counts support this clonotype. The rearrangement links TRBV7-9 to TRBJ1-1; D not certain. Germline V gene data show CDR1 as SEHNR and CDR2 as FQNEAQ (reference sequence). This CDR3 region has 14 residues. The V end was cut by 0 bases, the J end by 8 bases, with 13 bases between. In DNA form, the CDR3 reads TGTGCCAGCAGCTTAGCGTTGGGTTTGGGCGAAGCTTTCTTT. This codes for CASSLALGLGEAFF. Variable domain in full (rest from reference TRBV7-9 and TRBJ1-1): DTGVSQNPRHKITKRGQNVTFRCDPISEHNRLYWYRQTLGQGPEFLTYFQNEAQLEKSRLLSDRFSAERPKGSFSTLEIQRTEQGDSAMYLCASSLALGLGEAFFGQGTRLTVV.

A remark on this clonotype: An end of the junction differs from the germline gene, which may be a read error. The chain carries TRBV5-1 and TRBJ2-6; 7 nucleotides line up with TRBD1. The CDR3 spans 18 residues. Germline V CDR1 and CDR2: SGHRS, YFSETQ. The CDR3 protein is CASSLAGTVPPGVNVLTF. CDR3 DNA: TGCGCCAGCAGCTTGGCCGGGACAGTACCTCCTGGGGTCAACGTCCTGACTTTC.

This clonotype has just a few counts. The chain couples TRBV12-5 to TRBJ2-7; D may be TRBD1 (5 bases). Germline V CDR1 and CDR2: LGHNT, FRNRAP. V shed 0 bases and J shed 5 bases, with 17 bases lying between them. This CDR3 comprises 16 residues. The CDR3 nucleotides are TGTGCTAGTGGTTTGGTACGGTCCAGGGTCGCGGACGAGCAGTACTTC. Amino acid sequence: CASGLVRSRVADEQYF.

In its sample, this clonotype was seen a few times. The chain employs TRBV7-2 and TRBJ2-7; 11 bases map to TRBD2. Germline lookup yields CDR1 SGHTA and CDR2 FQGNSA. This CDR3 spans 15 amino acids. With V trimmed by 4 bases and J by 3 bases, 5 bases remained unmatched. The CDR3 loop reads CASSYSGGDRYEQYF. For the CDR3, the DNA is TGTGCCAGCAGCTATAGCGGGGGGGACCGCTACGAGCAGTACTTC.

The chain has TRBV10-3 and TRBJ2-5, with D unresolved. Trimming took 6 bases from V and 5 from J, leaving 13 bases between them. The CDR3 has 13 residues. The germline V gene has CDR1 ENHRY and CDR2 SYGVKD. The CDR3 here is CAISRGSSETQYF. CDR3 bases: TGTGCCATCAGCCGTGGCTCGTCGGAGACCCAGTACTTC.

The sample holds a few counts of this clonotype. The rearrangement joins TRBV11-2 to TRBJ1-2; D unclear. The CDR3 is 14 amino acids. Germline V CDR1 and CDR2: SGHAT, FQNNGV. Trimming removed 2 bases from V and 2 bases from J, with 9 bases in between. Here the CDR3 reads CASSLQAANYGYTF. The CDR3, as DNA: TGTGCCAGCAGCTTACAAGCTGCGAACTATGGCTACACCTTC.

The rearrangement links TRBV7-2 to TRBJ1-1, with 7 bases aligning to TRBD1. After removal of 5 bases from V and 4 bases from J, the junction contained 13 bases not matched to a gene. Germline values: CDR1 SGHTA, CDR2 FQGNSA. The CDR3 spans 16 residues. CDR3 residues: CASSIAVVNRGTEAFF. In DNA form, the CDR3 reads TGTGCCAGCAGCATCGCGGTCGTAAACAGGGGCACTGAAGCTTTCTTT.

This clonotype was observed a few times. This chain connects TRBV10-3 to TRBJ2-1; 13 bases agree with TRBD2. The ends lost 4 bases at V and 7 bases at J; junction bases unmatched: 4. CDR1 and CDR2 (germline): ENHRY, SYGVKD. CDR3 length: 15 residues. CDR3 nucleotide sequence: TGTGCCATCAGTGCCCCGGGACTAGCGGGAAATGAGCAGTTCTTC. Residues: CAISAPGLAGNEQFF.

This clonotype was counted only a few times. The genes are TRBV5-1 and TRBJ2-7; 9 bases map to TRBD1. CDR1 is SGHRS and CDR2 is YFSETQ in the germline V gene. Unmatched junction bases numbered 10, after V lost 4 bases and J lost 5 bases. There are 15 residues in the CDR3. As DNA, the CDR3 is TGCGCCAGCAGCGCCGCCGGGACAGGGAGCAACGAGCAGTACTTC. Protein product: CASSAAGTGSNEQYF.

This clonotype was counted a few times. The V and J genes are TRBV12-3 or TRBV12-4 and TRBJ1-1, with 7 bases matching TRBD1. V was clipped by 5 bases and J by 1 base; unmatched bases: 10. This CDR3 comprises 16 residues. The CDR3 protein is CASSPSPWTGNTEAFF. The CDR3 DNA is TGTGCCAGCAGTCCCAGCCCCTGGACAGGGAACACTGAAGCTTTCTTT.

This clonotype was observed at least ten times. The rearrangement joins TRBV12-3 or TRBV12-4 to TRBJ1-2; D not resolved. The CDR3 sequence is 13 residues long. The germline V and J ends were trimmed by 1 base and 4 bases, with 7 bases remaining between them. CDR3 in DNA: TGTGCCAGCAGTTTAGGGAGGATCTATGGCTACACCTTC. This encodes CASSLGRIYGYTF.

This clonotype was counted only a few times. The rearrangement links TRBV6-2 or TRBV6-3 to TRBJ1-1, with TRBD1 matching 7 bases. Germline CDR1 is MNHEY and CDR2 is SVGEGT. The CDR3 contains 14 residues. Germline trimming cut 4 bases from V and 7 bases from J; bases unmatched to any gene: 9. CDR3 sequence: CASSFRGMSNEAFF. The CDR3 coding sequence is TGTGCCAGCAGTTTCAGGGGGATGAGTAATGAAGCTTTCTTT.

The gene calls are TRBV10-3 and TRBJ2-3; D gene uncertain. The CDR3 is made up of 12 amino acids. V lost 0 bases and J lost 5, with 3 bases in between. CDR1 and CDR2 from the germline V gene are ENHRY and SYGVKD. This CDR3 reads CAISESIDTQYF. The CDR3, as DNA: TGTGCCATCAGTGAGTCTATAGATACGCAGTATTTT.

This clonotype has only a few counts. This chain connects TRBV27 to TRBJ2-7; 9 bases are shared with TRBD1. V dropped 0 bases and J dropped 4; count of bases not matched to a gene: 7. The CDR3 is 16 residues long. CDR1 is MNHEY, CDR2 SMNVEV, per germline (reference sequence). CDR3 nucleotide sequence: TGTGCCAGCAGTTTATCCCCCGGGACAGGGTCTTACGAGCAGTACTTC. Translation: CASSLSPGTGSYEQYF.

This clonotype was detected only a few times. V is TRBV19 and J is TRBJ2-1; TRBD2 aligns across 12 bases. Germline-derived CDR1 and CDR2 are LNHDA and SQIVND (reference sequence). With V trimmed by 9 bases and J by 7 bases, 10 bases remained unmatched. The length of the CDR3 is 15 residues. CDR3 loop: CASTGLAGLWNEQFF. CDR3 nucleotide sequence: TGTGCCAGCACGGGACTAGCGGGCCTTTGGAATGAGCAGTTCTTC.

The CDR3 is CAWSPTGNTIYF. The CDR3 coding sequence is TGTGCCTGGAGCCCGACTGGAAACACCATATATTTT. V gene TRBV30 combines with J gene TRBJ1-3; no clear D. The V end was cut by 3 bases, the J end by 2 bases, with 5 bases between. Looked up from germline, CDR1 is GTSNPN and CDR2 is SVGIG (reference sequence). The CDR3 consists of 12 residues.

This clonotype was seen at least ten times. The chain employs TRBV28 and TRBJ2-7; perhaps TRBD1 as D (6 bases). The CDR3 has 14 amino acids. CDR1 is MDHEN, CDR2 SYDVKM, per germline. V lost 5 bases to trimming and J lost 3 bases, with 14 bases between them. CDR3 sequence reads: CASSETTGLYEQYF. The CDR3 nucleotides read TGTGCCAGCAGTGAGACGACAGGTCTCTACGAGCAGTACTTC.

This clonotype turned up a few times. The V call is TRBV30, the J call TRBJ2-1, with 12 bases aligning to TRBD2. V lost 4 bases, J lost 6 bases, and 10 bases stayed unmatched. Germline values: CDR1 GTSNPN, CDR2 SVGIG (reference sequence). The CDR3 sequence is 16 residues long. The CDR3 loop reads CAWTLLAGGRSNEQFF. The CDR3 bases are TGTGCCTGGACCCTCCTAGCGGGAGGGCGGAGCAATGAGCAGTTCTTC.

This clonotype was counted between two and nine times. The chain recombines TRBV6-5 with TRBJ1-2; possible D gene TRBD1, 5 bases. Trimming took off 4 bases at V and 8 bases at J, with 14 bases between the two ends. The length of the CDR3 is 13 residues. From germline, CDR1 is MNHEY and CDR2 SVGAGI. The CDR3: CASSLTASRGYTF. The CDR3 nucleotides read TGTGCCAGCAGTTTGACAGCCTCTAGAGGCTACACCTTC.

This clonotype was counted many times. The chain joins TRBV27 to TRBJ1-5, with D tentatively TRBD1 (5 bases). From germline, CDR1 is MNHEY and CDR2 SMNVEV (reference sequence). The CDR3 totals 15 residues. Trimming took off 0 bases at V and 6 bases at J, with 12 bases between the two ends. DNA of the CDR3: TGTGCCAGCAGTTTATCGATCAGGGCGGTTCAGCCCCAGCATTTT. Translating gives CASSLSIRAVQPQHF.